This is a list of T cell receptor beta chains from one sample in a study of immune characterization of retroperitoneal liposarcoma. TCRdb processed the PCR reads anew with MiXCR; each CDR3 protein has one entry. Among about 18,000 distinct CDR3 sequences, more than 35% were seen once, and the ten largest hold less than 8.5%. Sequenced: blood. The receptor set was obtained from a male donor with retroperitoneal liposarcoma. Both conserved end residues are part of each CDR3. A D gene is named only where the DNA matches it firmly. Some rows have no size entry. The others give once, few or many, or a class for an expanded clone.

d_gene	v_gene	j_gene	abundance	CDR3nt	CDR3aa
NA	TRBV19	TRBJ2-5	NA	TGTGCCAGTAGTATCACCCCAGGAGCCCAAGAGACCCAGTACTTC	CASSITPGAQETQYF
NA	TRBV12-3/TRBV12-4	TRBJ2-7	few	TGTGCCAGCAGGTCCACAGGGACCTACGAGCAGTACTTC	CASRSTGTYEQYF
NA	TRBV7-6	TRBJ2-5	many	TGTGCCAGCAGCACCCCCGACGATGAGCAGTACTTC	CASSTPDDEQYF
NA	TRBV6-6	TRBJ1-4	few	TGTGCCAGTACGGGGGGGGCCGAAGAAAAACTGTTTTTT	CASTGGAEEKLFF
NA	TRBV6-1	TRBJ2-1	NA	TGTGCCAGCACCCGACGGGGGATGACCTACAATGAGCAGTTCTTC	CASTRRGMTYNEQFF
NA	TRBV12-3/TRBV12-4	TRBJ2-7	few	TGTGCCAGCAGTTTCGCCGACGGCGAATACGAGCAGTACTTC	CASSFADGEYEQYF
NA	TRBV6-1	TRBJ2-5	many	TGTGCCAGCTGGGACTCCGTGGGAGAGACCCAGTACTTC	CASWDSVGETQYF
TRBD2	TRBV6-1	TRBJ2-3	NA	TGTGCCAGCAGTGAAAGGACGGGGGGGCGGGCAGATACGCAGTATTTT	CASSERTGGRADTQYF
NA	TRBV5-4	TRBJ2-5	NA	TGTGCCAGCAGCGCGGGATTCCAAGAGACCCAGTACTTC	CASSAGFQETQYF
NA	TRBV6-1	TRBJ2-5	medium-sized	TGTGCCAGCAGTGAGGGCGGGCCGCAAGAGACCCAGTACTTC	CASSEGGPQETQYF
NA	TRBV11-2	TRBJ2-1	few	TGTGCCAGCAGCTTAGAGATGGCCAACGAGCAGTTCTTC	CASSLEMANEQFF
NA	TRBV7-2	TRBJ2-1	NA	TGTGCCAGCAGTCGGGACGGCAACTACGAGCAGTACTTT	CASSRDGNYEQYF
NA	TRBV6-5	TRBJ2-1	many	TGTGCCAGCAGTTACTCGGGGGAGCAGTTCTTC	CASSYSGEQFF
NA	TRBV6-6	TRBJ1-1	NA	TGTGCCAGCAGCCACTACCTTGAAGCTTTCTTT	CASSHYLEAFF